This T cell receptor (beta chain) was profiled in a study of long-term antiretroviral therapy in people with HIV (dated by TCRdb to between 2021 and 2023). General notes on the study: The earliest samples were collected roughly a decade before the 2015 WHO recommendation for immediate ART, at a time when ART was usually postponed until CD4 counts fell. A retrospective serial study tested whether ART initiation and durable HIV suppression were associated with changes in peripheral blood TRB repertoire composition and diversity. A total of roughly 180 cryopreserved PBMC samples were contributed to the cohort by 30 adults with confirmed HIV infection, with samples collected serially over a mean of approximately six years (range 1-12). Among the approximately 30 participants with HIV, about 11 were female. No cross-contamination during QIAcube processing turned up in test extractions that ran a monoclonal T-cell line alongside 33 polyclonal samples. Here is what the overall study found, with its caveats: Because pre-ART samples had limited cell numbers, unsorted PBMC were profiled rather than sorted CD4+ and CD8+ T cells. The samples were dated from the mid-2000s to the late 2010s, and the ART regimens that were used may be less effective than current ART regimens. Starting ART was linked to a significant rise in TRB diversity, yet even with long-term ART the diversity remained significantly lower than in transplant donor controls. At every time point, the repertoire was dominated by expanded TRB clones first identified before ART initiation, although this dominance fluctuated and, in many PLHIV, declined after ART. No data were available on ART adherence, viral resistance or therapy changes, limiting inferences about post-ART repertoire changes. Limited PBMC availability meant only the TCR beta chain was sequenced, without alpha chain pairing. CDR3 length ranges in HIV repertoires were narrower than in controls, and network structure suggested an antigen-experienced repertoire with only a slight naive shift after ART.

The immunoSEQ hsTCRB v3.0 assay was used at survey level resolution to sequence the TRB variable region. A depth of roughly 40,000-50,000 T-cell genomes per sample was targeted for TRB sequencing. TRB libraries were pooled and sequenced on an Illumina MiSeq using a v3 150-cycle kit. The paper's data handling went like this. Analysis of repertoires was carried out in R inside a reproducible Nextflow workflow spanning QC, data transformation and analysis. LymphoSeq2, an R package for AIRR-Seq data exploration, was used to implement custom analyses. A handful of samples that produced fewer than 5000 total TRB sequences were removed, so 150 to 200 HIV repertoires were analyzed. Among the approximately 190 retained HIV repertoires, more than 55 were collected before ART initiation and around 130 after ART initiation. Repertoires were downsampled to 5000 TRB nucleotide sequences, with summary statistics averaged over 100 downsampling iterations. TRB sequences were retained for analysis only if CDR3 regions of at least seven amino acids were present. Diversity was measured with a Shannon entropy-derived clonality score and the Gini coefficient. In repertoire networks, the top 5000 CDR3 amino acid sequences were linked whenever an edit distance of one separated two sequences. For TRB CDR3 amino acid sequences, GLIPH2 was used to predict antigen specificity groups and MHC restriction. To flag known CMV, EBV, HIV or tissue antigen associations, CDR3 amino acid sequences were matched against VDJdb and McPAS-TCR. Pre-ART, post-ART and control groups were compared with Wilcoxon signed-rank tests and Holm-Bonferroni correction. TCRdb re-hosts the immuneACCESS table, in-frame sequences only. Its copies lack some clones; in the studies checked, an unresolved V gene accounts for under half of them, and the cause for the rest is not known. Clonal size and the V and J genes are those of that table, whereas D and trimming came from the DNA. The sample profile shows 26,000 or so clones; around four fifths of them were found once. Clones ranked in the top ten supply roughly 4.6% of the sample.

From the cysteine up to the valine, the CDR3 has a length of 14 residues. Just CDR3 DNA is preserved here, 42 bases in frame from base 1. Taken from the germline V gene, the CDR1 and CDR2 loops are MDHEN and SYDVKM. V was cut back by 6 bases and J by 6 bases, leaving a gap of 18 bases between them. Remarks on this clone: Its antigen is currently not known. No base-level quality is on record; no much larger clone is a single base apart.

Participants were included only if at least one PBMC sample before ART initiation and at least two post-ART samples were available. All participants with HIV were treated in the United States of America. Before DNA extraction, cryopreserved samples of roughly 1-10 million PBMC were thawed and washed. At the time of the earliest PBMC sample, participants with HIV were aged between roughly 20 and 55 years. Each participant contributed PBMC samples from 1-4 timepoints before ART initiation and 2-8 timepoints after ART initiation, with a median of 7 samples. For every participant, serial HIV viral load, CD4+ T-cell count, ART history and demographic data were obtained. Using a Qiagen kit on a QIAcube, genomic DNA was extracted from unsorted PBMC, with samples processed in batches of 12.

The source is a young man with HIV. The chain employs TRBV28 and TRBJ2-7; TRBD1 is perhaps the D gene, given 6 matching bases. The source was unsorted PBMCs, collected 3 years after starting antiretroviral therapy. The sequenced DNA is TGTGCCAGCAGGCCGACAGTACGAGGGGGCGAGCAGTACGTC. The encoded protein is CASRPTVRGGEQYV.